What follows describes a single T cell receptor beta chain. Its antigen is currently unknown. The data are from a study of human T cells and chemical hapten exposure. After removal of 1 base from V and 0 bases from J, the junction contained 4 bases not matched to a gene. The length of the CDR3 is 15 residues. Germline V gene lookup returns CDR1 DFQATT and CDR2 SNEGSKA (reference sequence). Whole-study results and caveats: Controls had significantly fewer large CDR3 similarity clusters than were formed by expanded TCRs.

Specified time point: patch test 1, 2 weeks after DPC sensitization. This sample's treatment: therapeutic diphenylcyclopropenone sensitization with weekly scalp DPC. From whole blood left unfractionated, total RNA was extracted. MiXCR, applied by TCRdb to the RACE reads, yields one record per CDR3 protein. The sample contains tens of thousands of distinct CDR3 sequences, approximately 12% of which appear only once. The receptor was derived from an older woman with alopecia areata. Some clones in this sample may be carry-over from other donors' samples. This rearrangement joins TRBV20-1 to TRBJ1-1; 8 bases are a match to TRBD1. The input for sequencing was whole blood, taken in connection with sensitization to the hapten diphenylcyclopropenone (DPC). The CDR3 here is CSARGGTGMNTEAFF. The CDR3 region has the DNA TGCAGTGCTAGAGGGGGGACAGGCATGAACACTGAAGCTTTCTTT.